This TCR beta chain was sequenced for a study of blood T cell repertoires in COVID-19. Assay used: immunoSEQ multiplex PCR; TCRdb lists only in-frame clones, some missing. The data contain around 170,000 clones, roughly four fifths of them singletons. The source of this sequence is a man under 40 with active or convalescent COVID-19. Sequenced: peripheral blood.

The CDR3 DNA sequence: TGTGCCAGCAGCCCCCTAGCGGAATTCTCCTACGAGCAGTACTTC. Amino acids: CASSPLAEFSYEQYF. The chain carries TRBV9 and TRBJ2-7, with 7 bases that match TRBD2. Germline V gives CDR1 SGDLS, CDR2 YYNGEE. Germline trimming cut 4 bases from V and 0 bases from J; bases unmatched to any gene: 7. This CDR3 has 15 amino acids.